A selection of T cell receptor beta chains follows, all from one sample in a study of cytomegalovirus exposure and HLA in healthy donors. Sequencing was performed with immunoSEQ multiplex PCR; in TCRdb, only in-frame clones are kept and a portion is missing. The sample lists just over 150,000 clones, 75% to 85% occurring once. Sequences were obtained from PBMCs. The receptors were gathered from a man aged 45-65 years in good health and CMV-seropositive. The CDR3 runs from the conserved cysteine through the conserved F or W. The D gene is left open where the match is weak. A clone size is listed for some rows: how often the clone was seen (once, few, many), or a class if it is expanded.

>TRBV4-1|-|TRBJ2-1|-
CASSPVTANEQFF
TGCGCCAGCAGCCCAGTTACAGCTAATGAGCAGTTCTTC
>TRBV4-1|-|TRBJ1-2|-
CASSQEGQHYGYTF
TGCGCCAGCAGCCAAGAGGGCCAGCACTATGGCTACACCTTC
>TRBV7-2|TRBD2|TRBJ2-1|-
CASTLLAGGLEQFF
TGTGCCAGCACCTTACTAGCGGGAGGGCTTGAGCAGTTCTTC
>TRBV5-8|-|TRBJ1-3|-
CASSLDGAAGNTIYF
TGTGCCAGCAGCTTGGATGGGGCGGCTGGAAACACCATATATTTT
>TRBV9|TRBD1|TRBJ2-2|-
CASSAHRGNTGELFF
TGTGCCAGCAGCGCCCACAGGGGGAACACCGGGGAGCTGTTTTTT
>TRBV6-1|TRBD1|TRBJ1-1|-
CASSAQGDTEAFF
TGTGCCAGCAGTGCACAGGGGGACACTGAAGCTTTCTTT
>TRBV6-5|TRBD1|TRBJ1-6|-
CASSYSNRGFNSPLHF
TGTGCCAGCAGTTACTCGAACAGGGGTTTTAATTCACCCCTCCACTTT
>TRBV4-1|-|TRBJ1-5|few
CASSAINLGAPGEPQHF
TGCGCCAGCAGCGCTATTAACCTCGGGGCCCCAGGGGAGCCCCAGCATTTT
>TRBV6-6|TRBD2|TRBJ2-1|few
CASSRTSGVNEQFF
TGTGCCAGCAGTAGGACTAGCGGGGTAAATGAGCAGTTCTTC
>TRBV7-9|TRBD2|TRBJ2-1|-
CASSPLAGGLNEQFF
TGTGCCAGCAGCCCACTAGCGGGAGGTCTCAATGAGCAGTTCTTC
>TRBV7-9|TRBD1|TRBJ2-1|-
CASRHRDRDAEQFF
TGTGCCAGCAGACATCGGGACAGGGACGCTGAGCAGTTCTTC
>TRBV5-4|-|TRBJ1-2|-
CASSRSTEVYGYTF
TGTGCCAGCAGCAGGTCGACAGAGGTCTATGGCTACACCTTC
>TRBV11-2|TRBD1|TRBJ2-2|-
CASSLRTGTNTGELFF
TGTGCCAGCAGCCTCCGGACAGGGACGAACACCGGGGAGCTGTTTTTT
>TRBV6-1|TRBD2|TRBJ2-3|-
CASSGGAGEDTQYF
TGTGCCAGCAGTGGGGGAGCGGGGGAAGATACGCAGTATTTT
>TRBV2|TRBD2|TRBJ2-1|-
CASRLTITSGIYNEQFF
TGTGCCAGCAGGCTGACTATTACTAGCGGGATTTACAATGAGCAGTTCTTC
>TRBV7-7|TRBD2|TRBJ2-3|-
CASSLRPAGGGTDTQYF
TGTGCTAGCAGCTTAAGGCCAGCGGGAGGAGGCACAGATACGCAGTATTTT